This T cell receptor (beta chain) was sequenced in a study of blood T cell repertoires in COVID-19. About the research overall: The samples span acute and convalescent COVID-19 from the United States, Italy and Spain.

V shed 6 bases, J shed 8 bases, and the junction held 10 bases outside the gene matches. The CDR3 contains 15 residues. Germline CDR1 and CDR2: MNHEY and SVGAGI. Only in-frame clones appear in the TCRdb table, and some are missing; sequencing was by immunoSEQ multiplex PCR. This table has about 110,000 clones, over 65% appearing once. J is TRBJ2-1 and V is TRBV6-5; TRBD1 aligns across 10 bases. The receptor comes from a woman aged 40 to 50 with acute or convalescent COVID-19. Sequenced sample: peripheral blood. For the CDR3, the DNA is TGTGCCAGCAGATACCGGGACAGGGGAGTCTATGAGCAGTTCTTC. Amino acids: CASRYRDRGVYEQFF.